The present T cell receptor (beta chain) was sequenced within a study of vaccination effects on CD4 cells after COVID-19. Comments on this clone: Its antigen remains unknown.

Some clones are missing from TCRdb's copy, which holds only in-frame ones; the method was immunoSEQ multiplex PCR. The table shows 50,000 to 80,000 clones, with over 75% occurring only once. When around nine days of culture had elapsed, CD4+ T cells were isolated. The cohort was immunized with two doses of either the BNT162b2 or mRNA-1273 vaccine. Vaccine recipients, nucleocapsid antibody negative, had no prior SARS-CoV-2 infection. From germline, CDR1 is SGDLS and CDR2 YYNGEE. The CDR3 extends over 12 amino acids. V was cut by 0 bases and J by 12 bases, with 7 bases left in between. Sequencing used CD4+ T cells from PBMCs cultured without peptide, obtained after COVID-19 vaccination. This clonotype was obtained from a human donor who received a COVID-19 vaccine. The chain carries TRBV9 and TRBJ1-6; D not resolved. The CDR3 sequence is CASSVVGLPLHF. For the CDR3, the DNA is TGTGCCAGCAGCGTAGTGGGATTACCCCTCCACTTT.